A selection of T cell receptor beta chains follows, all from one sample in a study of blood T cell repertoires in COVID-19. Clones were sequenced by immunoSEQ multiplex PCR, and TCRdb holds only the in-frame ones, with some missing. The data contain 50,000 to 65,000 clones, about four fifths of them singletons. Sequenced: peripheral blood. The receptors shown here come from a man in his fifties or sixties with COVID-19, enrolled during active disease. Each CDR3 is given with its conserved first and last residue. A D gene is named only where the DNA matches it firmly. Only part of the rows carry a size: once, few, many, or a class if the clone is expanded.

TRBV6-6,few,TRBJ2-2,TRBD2,CASRPSSGRAVGELFF,TGTGCCAGCAGACCGTCTAGCGGGAGGGCCGTCGGGGAGCTGTTTTTT
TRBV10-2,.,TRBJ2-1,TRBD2,CASSVQRELNEQFF,TGCGCCAGCAGTGTCCAGCGGGAGCTCAATGAGCAGTTCTTC
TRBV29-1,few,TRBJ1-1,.,CSVDGLRTEAFF,TGCAGCGTTGATGGCCTGCGGACTGAAGCTTTCTTT
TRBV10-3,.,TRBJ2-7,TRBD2,CAISGTSGAYEQYF,TGTGCCATCAGTGGGACTAGCGGGGCCTACGAGCAGTACTTC
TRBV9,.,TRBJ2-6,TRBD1,CASSFPGQMTSGANVLTF,TGTGCCAGCAGCTTTCCGGGACAGATGACCTCTGGGGCCAACGTCCTGACTTTC
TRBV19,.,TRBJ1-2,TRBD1,CASSPADRTERNYGYTF,TGTGCCAGTAGCCCAGCGGACAGGACGGAGAGGAACTATGGCTACACCTTC
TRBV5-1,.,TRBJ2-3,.,CASSLVLQTPGLSADTQYF,TGCGCCAGCAGCTTGGTGTTGCAGACCCCGGGATTGTCTGCAGATACGCAGTATTTT
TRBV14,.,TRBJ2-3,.,CASSSLASPNTQYF,TGTGCCAGCAGCTCCCTAGCGTCCCCGAATACGCAGTATTTT
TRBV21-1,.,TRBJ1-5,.,CASSKALSGQGSSNQPQHF,TGTGCCAGCAGCAAAGCGCTATCGGGACAGGGAAGTAGCAATCAGCCCCAGCATTTT
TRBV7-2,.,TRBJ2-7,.,CASSLAIQGPPTQYF,TGTGCCAGCAGCTTAGCGATCCAGGGGCCTCCAACCCAGTACTTC
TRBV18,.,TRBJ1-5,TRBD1,CASSPPTGQGSGQPQHF,TGTGCCAGCTCACCACCGACAGGACAGGGGTCGGGTCAGCCCCAGCATTTT
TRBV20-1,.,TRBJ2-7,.,CSASRSGYEQYF,TGCAGTGCTAGTAGGAGTGGGTACGAGCAGTACTTC
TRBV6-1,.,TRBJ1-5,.,CASSEFVGGHNQPQHF,TGTGCCAGCAGTGAATTCGTGGGGGGGCACAATCAGCCCCAGCATTTT
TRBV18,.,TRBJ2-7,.,CASSAGTYEQYF,TGTGCCAGCTCGGCAGGTACTTACGAGCAGTACTTC
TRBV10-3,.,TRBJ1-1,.,CAIHSGQNTEAFF,TGTGCCATCCATAGCGGCCAGAACACTGAAGCTTTCTTT
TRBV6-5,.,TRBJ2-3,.,CATGIVFTDTQYF,TGTGCCACCGGTATTGTGTTCACAGATACGCAGTATTTT
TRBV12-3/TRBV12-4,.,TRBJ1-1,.,CASIPTGNTEAFF,TGTGCCAGCATCCCGACAGGTAACACTGAAGCTTTCTTT
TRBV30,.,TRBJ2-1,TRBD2,CATSTSGSSLGNEQFF,TGTGCCACGTCGACTAGCGGGTCTTCTTTGGGGAATGAGCAGTTCTTC
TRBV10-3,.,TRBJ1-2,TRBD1,CAISREQGEGSYTF,TGTGCCATCAGCAGAGAACAGGGGGAAGGGAGCTACACCTTC
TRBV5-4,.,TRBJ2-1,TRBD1,CASSTLQGYNEQFF,TGTGCCAGCAGCACATTACAGGGGTACAATGAGCAGTTCTTC
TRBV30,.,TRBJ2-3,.,CAWSVSLVVDTQYF,TGTGCCTGGAGTGTAAGTCTAGTGGTAGATACGCAGTATTTT
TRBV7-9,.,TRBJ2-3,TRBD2,CASSFSVGLAAADTQYF,TGTGCCAGCAGCTTCTCGGTTGGACTAGCGGCGGCAGATACGCAGTATTTT
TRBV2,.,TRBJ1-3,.,CASSGTFGNTIYF,TGTGCCAGCAGTGGGACTTTCGGAAACACCATATATTTT
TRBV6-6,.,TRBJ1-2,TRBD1,CASSLTGADYGYTF,TGTGCCAGCAGTTTAACAGGGGCCGACTATGGCTACACCTTC
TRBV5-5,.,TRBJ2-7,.,CASSLEGAYEQYF,TGTGCCAGCAGCTTGGAGGGGGCCTACGAGCAGTACTTC
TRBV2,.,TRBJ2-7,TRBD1,CASSARTGRNEQYF,TGTGCCAGCAGTGCCCGGACAGGGCGGAACGAGCAGTACTTC
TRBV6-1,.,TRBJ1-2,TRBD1,CASSEGYGQGAFGYTF,TGTGCCAGCAGTGAAGGCTATGGGCAGGGGGCTTTTGGCTACACCTTC
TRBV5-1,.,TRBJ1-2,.,CASSFGGEIGGYTF,TGCGCCAGCAGCTTTGGGGGGGAAATTGGAGGCTACACCTTC
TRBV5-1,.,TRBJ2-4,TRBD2,CASSFLAGVGNIQYF,TGCGCCAGCAGCTTTCTAGCGGGAGTGGGAAACATTCAGTACTTC
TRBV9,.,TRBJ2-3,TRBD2,CASSVIAGGPSDTQYF,TGTGCCAGCAGCGTTATAGCGGGAGGGCCTTCAGATACGCAGTATTTT
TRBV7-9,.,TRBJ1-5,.,CASSPAGGGSFQPQHF,TGTGCCAGCAGCCCCGCAGGTGGGGGCTCTTTCCAGCCCCAGCATTTT
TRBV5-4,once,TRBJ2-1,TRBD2,CATKVAGGPGVDEQFF,TGTGCCACCAAGGTCGCGGGAGGGCCGGGGGTGGATGAGCAGTTCTTC
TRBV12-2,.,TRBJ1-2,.,CASRLTRWRYNYGYTF,TGTGCAAGTCGCCTCACCCGGTGGAGATATAACTATGGCTACACCTTC
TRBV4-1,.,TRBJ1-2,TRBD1,CASTPGRGHFGYTF,TGCGCCAGCACCCCGGGCAGGGGGCACTTTGGCTACACCTTC
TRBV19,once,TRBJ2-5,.,CASSIDPYQETQYF,TGTGCCAGTAGTATAGATCCGTACCAAGAGACCCAGTACTTC
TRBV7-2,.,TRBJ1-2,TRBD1,CASSWGQGFGYTF,TGTGCCAGCAGCTGGGGACAGGGCTTTGGCTACACCTTC
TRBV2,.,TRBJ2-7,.,CASSETGSLSYEQYF,TGTGCCAGCAGTGAAACCGGGTCGCTGTCCTACGAGCAGTACTTC
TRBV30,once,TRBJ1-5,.,CAWSGDNNQPQHF,TGTGCCTGGAGCGGGGACAATAATCAGCCCCAGCATTTT
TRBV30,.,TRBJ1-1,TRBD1,CAWSAETGQKNTEAFF,TGTGCCTGGAGTGCCGAAACGGGACAGAAGAACACTGAAGCTTTCTTT
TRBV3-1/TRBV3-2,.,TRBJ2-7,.,CASSQEGGTLKQYF,TGTGCCAGCAGCCAAGAAGGGGGAACCCTTAAGCAGTACTTC
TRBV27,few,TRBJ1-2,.,CASSSREDYGYTF,TGTGCCAGCAGTTCCCGGGAGGACTATGGCTACACCTTC
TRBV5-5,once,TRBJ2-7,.,CASRRWGEPYEQYF,TGTGCCAGCAGGCGGTGGGGGGAACCCTACGAGCAGTACTTC
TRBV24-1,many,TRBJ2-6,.,CATSDITGSGANVLTF,TGTGCCACCAGTGATATTACAGGCTCTGGGGCCAACGTCCTGACTTTC
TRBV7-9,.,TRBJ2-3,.,CASSLGSRVTDTQYF,TGTGCCAGCAGCTTAGGCTCCAGGGTTACAGATACGCAGTATTTT
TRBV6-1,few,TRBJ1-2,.,CASSENPWQGGYGYTF,TGTGCCAGCAGTGAGAATCCCTGGCAGGGTGGCTATGGCTACACCTTC
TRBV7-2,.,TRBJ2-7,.,CASSLYPGAGEQYF,TGTGCCAGCAGCCTATACCCGGGAGCAGGGGAGCAGTACTTC
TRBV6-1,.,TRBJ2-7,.,CASSEGEAEIYEQYF,TGTGCCAGCAGTGAAGGAGAAGCGGAGATCTACGAGCAGTACTTC
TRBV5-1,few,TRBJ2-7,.,CASSLARGYEQYF,TGCGCCAGCAGCTTGGCCAGGGGCTACGAGCAGTACTTC
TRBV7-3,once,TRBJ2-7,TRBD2,CASSLEPLAGVNEQYF,TGTGCCAGCAGCTTAGAGCCTCTAGCGGGAGTCAACGAGCAGTACTTC
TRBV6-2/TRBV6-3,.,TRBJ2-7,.,CASSRDNSYEQYF,TGTGCCAGCAGCAGGGACAACTCCTACGAGCAGTACTTC
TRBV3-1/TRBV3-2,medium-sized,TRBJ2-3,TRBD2,CASSHRLAGGTDTQYF,TGTGCCAGCAGCCATAGACTAGCGGGGGGCACAGATACGCAGTATTTT
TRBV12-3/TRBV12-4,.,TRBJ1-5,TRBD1,CASSRQGRQPQHF,TGTGCCAGCAGCCGACAGGGGAGACAGCCCCAGCATTTT
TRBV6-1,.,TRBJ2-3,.,CASSEPGRGQYF,TGTGCCAGCAGTGAACCCGGCAGGGGGCAGTATTTT